The 24 T cell receptor beta chains in this list originate from one sample, sequenced in a study of cytomegalovirus exposure and HLA in healthy donors (dated by TCRdb to about 2017). Receptors were amplified or captured by the immunoSEQ multiplex PCR assay. Imported from immuneACCESS, the table was reduced by TCRdb to in-frame sequences with V and J called. These copies leave out some clones; in studies compared against another copy, an unresolved V gene accounts for under half, and the cause of the remainder is not known. In this sample the table shows some 160,000 clones, more than 75% of which occur a single time. The biggest ten clones account for 3% of the sample. Sample: PBMCs. Receptors originate from a man aged 18-30 years in good health and CMV-seronegative.

The chain joins TRBV28 to TRBJ2-7, with 10 nucleotides matching TRBD1. Per the germline V gene, CDR1 is MDHEN and CDR2 is SYDVKM. With V trimmed by 4 bases and J by 0 bases, 21 bases remained unmatched. This CDR3 comprises 21 residues. The chain's CDR3 is CASSSTNPRDRGQLYSYEQYV. The CDR3 DNA reads as TGTGCCAGCAGTTCTACAAATCCCCGGGACAGGGGCCAGCTTTACTCCTACGAGCAGTACGTC.

This clone was seen just once. V is TRBV6-5 and J is TRBJ1-2; D gene uncertain. This CDR3 is built from 15 residues. Trimming cost V 0 bases and J 0 bases, with 8 bases left between them. Germline V CDR1 and CDR2: MNHEY, SVGAGI. The CDR3 DNA reads TGTGCCAGCAGTTACTCCGAGGCGGCTAACTATGGCTACACCTTC. This gives the protein CASSYSEAANYGYTF.

Comment on this clone: With a much larger clone just one base away, this may be a read error. V usage is TRBV5-8 and J usage is TRBJ2-2; 10 nucleotides agree with TRBD1. V trimming: 3 bases; J trimming: 6 bases; junction bases outside the gene matches: 2. This CDR3 spans 14 amino acids. Germline assignment: CDR1 SGHTS and CDR2 YDEGEE. CDR3 in DNA: TGTGCCAGCAGCTCCGGGACAGGGGCCGGGGAGCTGTTTTTT. Residues: CASSSGTGAGELFF.

This clone appeared a single time. V usage is TRBV5-5 and J usage is TRBJ1-1, with TRBD1 as a possible D gene (5 bases). CDR3 length: 15 residues. Germline CDR1 reads SGHKS; CDR2 reads YYEKEE (reference sequence). Deletions cut 3 bases from V and 3 bases from J, with 15 bases between. In DNA, the CDR3 is TGTGCCAGCAGCTCGACGGACTGGGGGGACACTGAAGCTTTCTTT. This translates into CASSSTDWGDTEAFF.

V usage is TRBV4-1 and J usage is TRBJ1-2; D not resolved. CDR1 is MGHRA, CDR2 YSYEKL, per germline. This CDR3 is built from 17 residues. Trimming removed 1 base from V and 0 bases from J, with 15 bases in between. CDR3: CASSQGPGRLPNYGYTF. CDR3 coding DNA: TGCGCCAGCAGCCAAGGTCCAGGTCGCCTCCCTAACTATGGCTACACCTTC.

This rearrangement joins TRBV6-6 to TRBJ2-7; 14 nucleotides agree with TRBD2. Germline V gives CDR1 MNHNY, CDR2 SVGAGI (reference sequence). The CDR3 totals 15 residues. V trimming: 5 bases; J trimming: 6 bases; junction bases outside the gene matches: 6. DNA for the CDR3: TGTGCCAGCAGTCCGACTAGCGGGAGGGTTAGCGAGCAGTACTTC. As protein: CASSPTSGRVSEQYF.

V usage is TRBV5-1 and J usage is TRBJ1-3; D is perhaps TRBD1 (5 bases). Trimming stripped 3 bases from V and 0 bases from J, with 13 bases between. CDR3 length: 16 residues. The germline CDR1 and CDR2 sequences are SGHRS and YFSETQ. CDR3 in amino acids: CASSSGGVSSGNTIYF. As DNA, the CDR3 is TGCGCCAGCAGCTCGGGGGGTGTATCCTCTGGAAACACCATATATTTT.

CDR3: CASSPQSGEQYV. The DNA for the CDR3 is TGTGCCAGCTCACCCCAATCTGGAGAGCAGTACGTC. The V call is TRBV18, the J call TRBJ2-7; D uncertain. This CDR3 has 12 residues. The germline V and J ends were trimmed by 3 bases and 7 bases, with 10 bases remaining between them. CDR1 KGHSH and CDR2 LQKENI come from the germline V gene.

The genes are TRBV6-1 and TRBJ2-1; 10 bases match TRBD1. The ends lost 6 bases at V and 6 bases at J; junction bases unmatched: 5. Per the germline V gene, CDR1 is MNHNS and CDR2 is SASEGT. The CDR3 is 14 amino acids. CDR3 nucleotides: TGTGCCAGCAGAGCCGGGACAGGGGTCAATGAGCAGTTCTTC. Its protein product is CASRAGTGVNEQFF.

CDR3 bases: TGTGCCAGCACCCCCGGACTGAGGAACACTGAAGCTTTCTTT. As protein: CASTPGLRNTEAFF. The chain uses TRBV6-1 and TRBJ1-1; D uncertain. Between the trimmed V and J ends, which lost 7 bases and 1 base, there was a span of 13 bases. Germline CDR1 reads MNHNS; CDR2 reads SASEGT. The CDR3 sequence is 14 residues long.

CDR3 nucleotides: TGTGCCATCAAGGGCGCTCTAGCGGAAAGCACAGATACGCAGTATTTT. It encodes CAIKGALAESTDTQYF. The chain links TRBV10-3 to TRBJ2-3; TRBD2 aligns across 7 bases. In germline, CDR1 is ENHRY, CDR2 SYGVKD. This CDR3 has 16 residues. With 7 bases clipped from V and 0 bases from J, the junction kept 10 bases outside the gene matches.

V is TRBV29-1 and J is TRBJ2-5; D perhaps matches TRBD2 (6 bases). Germline loops: CDR1 SQVTM, CDR2 ANQGSEA. CDR3 length equals 13 residues. V was cut by 5 bases and J by 5 bases, with 15 bases left in between. The CDR3 sequence: CSVLPGLQETQYF. Here the CDR3 DNA reads TGCAGCGTTTTACCGGGACTTCAGGAGACCCAGTACTTC. Full variable domain (missing parts from reference TRBV29-1 and TRBJ2-5): SAVISQKPSRDICQRGTSLTIQCQVDSQVTMMFWYRQQPGQSLTLIATANQGSEATYESGFVIDKFPISRPNLTFSTLTVSNMSPEDSSIYLCSVLPGLQETQYFGPGTRLLVL.

This sequence joins TRBV7-9 and TRBJ2-3; 7 bases fit TRBD1. This CDR3 has 12 amino acids. V trimming: 7 bases; J trimming: 5 bases; junction bases outside the gene matches: 3. Germline V CDR1 and CDR2: SEHNR, FQNEAQ (reference sequence). In DNA form, the CDR3 reads TGTGCCAGCAAGGGGGCCGGAGATACGCAGTATTTT. This sequence encodes CASKGAGDTQYF.

The chain carries TRBV19 and TRBJ2-3; the D gene is possibly TRBD1 (5 bases). CDR1 is LNHDA, CDR2 SQIVND, per germline (reference sequence). This CDR3 has 15 amino acids. Trimming shortened V by 5 bases and J by 6 bases, and 18 bases separated the two germline ends. CDR3 in amino acids: CASSLSGFGSDTQYF. DNA for the CDR3: TGTGCCAGTAGTCTTTCAGGGTTTGGAAGTGATACGCAGTATTTT.

The chain is built from TRBV6-1 and TRBJ2-7; TRBD2 aligns across 7 bases. CDR3 size: 14 residues. In germline, CDR1 is MNHNS, CDR2 SASEGT. The V segment lost 0 bases and the J segment 3 bases; nucleotides outside the gene matches: 2. Written as DNA, the CDR3 is TGTGCCAGCAGTGAAGCTGGGGGGGACTACGAGCAGTACGTC. Its protein product is CASSEAGGDYEQYV.

V and J are TRBV6-5 and TRBJ1-5, with D tentatively TRBD1 (6 bases). CDR3 length: 16 amino acids. Trimming removed 4 bases at V and 3 bases at J, with 16 bases between. Germline values: CDR1 MNHEY, CDR2 SVGAGI. The CDR3 region is CASSSLGGPLNQPQHF. The CDR3 DNA reads TGTGCCAGCAGTTCTTTAGGGGGACCCCTCAATCAGCCCCAGCATTTT.

Here the CDR3 reads CASSLLTSGYNEQFF. DNA of the CDR3: TGCGCCAGCAGCTTACTGACTAGCGGGTACAATGAGCAGTTCTTC. J is TRBJ2-1 and V is TRBV5-1; 10 bases are shared with TRBD2. This CDR3 spans 15 amino acids. The V segment lost 2 bases and the J segment 4 bases; nucleotides outside the gene matches: 3. Germline-derived CDR1 and CDR2 are SGHRS and YFSETQ.

This CDR3 is CASTYTGRGDDGYTF. In nucleotides, the CDR3 is TGTGCCAGCACCTATACAGGGCGCGGTGACGATGGCTACACCTTC. V usage is TRBV6-5 and J usage is TRBJ1-2; possible D gene TRBD1, 6 bases. V was cut by 7 bases and J by 6 bases, with 21 bases left in between. Germline loops: CDR1 MNHEY, CDR2 SVGAGI. The CDR3 runs to 15 residues.

This clone was detected once. The rearrangement joins TRBV7-9 to TRBJ1-2, with a tentative D call TRBD1 (5 bases). From germline, CDR1 is SEHNR and CDR2 FQNEAQ (reference sequence). V was trimmed by 5 bases and J by 1 base, leaving 20 bases between them. This CDR3 is 17 amino acids long. CDR3: CASSPLAGGDYNYGYTF. CDR3 bases: TGTGCCAGCAGCCCCCTGGCCGGGGGGGATTATAACTATGGCTACACCTTC. Supplemented by reference TRBV7-9 and TRBJ1-2, the full variable domain reads DTGVSQNPRHKITKRGQNVTFRCDPISEHNRLYWYRQTLGQGPEFLTYFQNEAQLEKSRLLSDRFSAERPKGSFSTLEIQRTEQGDSAMYLCASSPLAGGDYNYGYTFGSGTRLTVV.

The chain has TRBV11-2 and TRBJ2-5; possible D gene TRBD1, 5 bases. Trimming left V 0 bases short and J 2 bases short, with 16 bases between. The CDR3 is made up of 17 amino acids. Germline-derived CDR1 and CDR2 are SGHAT and FQNNGV. CDR3 coding DNA: TGTGCCAGCAGCTTAGATCCCCCCAGGGCTGGGCAAGAGACCCAGTACTTC. Residues: CASSLDPPRAGQETQYF.

This clone was found once. The chain joins TRBV27 to TRBJ2-6, with unresolved D. V shed 1 base and J shed 2 bases, with 6 bases lying between them. The CDR3 is 15 residues long. Germline V gene lookup returns CDR1 MNHEY and CDR2 SMNVEV (reference sequence). CDR3 bases: TGTGCCAGCAGTTTATTTCTAGCTGGGGCCAACGTCCTGACTTTC. Translating it yields CASSLFLAGANVLTF. Combining the CDR3 with reference TRBV27 and TRBJ2-6 gives the whole variable domain EAQVTQNPRYLITVTGKKLTVTCSQNMNHEYMSWYRQDPGLGLRQIYYSMNVEVTDKGDVPEGYKVSRKEKRNFPLILESPSPNQTSLYFCASSLFLAGANVLTFGAGSRLTVL.

V is TRBV15 and J is TRBJ2-5; the D is unclear. Germline V gene data show CDR1 as LNHNV and CDR2 as YYDKDF (reference sequence). Between the trimmed V and J ends, which lost 1 base and 3 bases, there was a span of 9 bases. This CDR3 region has 14 residues. The CDR3 coding sequence is TGTGCCACCAGCAGAGTACTGCAGGAAGAGACCCAGTACTTC. As protein: CATSRVLQEETQYF.

DNA of the CDR3: TGCGCCAGCAGCTTGTGGAGGGCAACCGTCACAGATACGCAGTATTTT. This encodes CASSLWRATVTDTQYF. The chain has TRBV5-1 and TRBJ2-3; D is perhaps TRBD2 (6 bases). CDR3 length equals 16 residues. V was shortened by 1 base and J by 2 bases, with 14 bases between the two germline ends. Per germline, CDR1 SGHRS and CDR2 YFSETQ.

Here the CDR3 DNA reads TGCAGCGTTGGCGGGACCGGCTACGAGCAGTACTTC. Amino acids: CSVGGTGYEQYF. The chain employs TRBV29-1 and TRBJ2-7, with D tentatively TRBD2 (6 bases). The CDR3 length is 12 residues. In germline, CDR1 is SQVTM, CDR2 ANQGSEA. Trimming shortened V by 4 bases and J by 3 bases, and 10 bases separated the two germline ends.